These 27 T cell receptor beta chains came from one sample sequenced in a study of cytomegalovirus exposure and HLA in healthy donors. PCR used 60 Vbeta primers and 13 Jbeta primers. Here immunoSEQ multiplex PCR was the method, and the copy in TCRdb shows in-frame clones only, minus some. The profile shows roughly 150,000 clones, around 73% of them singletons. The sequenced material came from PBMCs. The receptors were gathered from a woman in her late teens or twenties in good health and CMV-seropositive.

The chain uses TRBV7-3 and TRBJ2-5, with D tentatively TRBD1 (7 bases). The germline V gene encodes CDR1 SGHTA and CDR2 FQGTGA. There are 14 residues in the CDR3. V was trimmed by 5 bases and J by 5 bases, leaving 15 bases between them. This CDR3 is CASSPQQGRETQYF. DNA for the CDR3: TGTGCCAGCAGCCCACAACAGGGGAGGGAGACCCAGTACTTC. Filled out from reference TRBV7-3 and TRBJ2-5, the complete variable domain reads GAGVSQTPSNKVTEKGKYVELRCDPISGHTALYWYRQSLGQGPEFLIYFQGTGAADDSGLPNDRFFAVRPEGSVSTLKIQRTERGDSAVYLCASSPQQGRETQYFGPGTRLLVL.

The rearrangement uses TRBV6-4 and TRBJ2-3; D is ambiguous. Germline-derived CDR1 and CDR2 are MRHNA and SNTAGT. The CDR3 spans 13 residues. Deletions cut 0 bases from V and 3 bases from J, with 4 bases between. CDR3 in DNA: TGTGCCAGCAGTGACTCAGCTACAGATACGCAGTATTTT. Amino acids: CASSDSATDTQYF.

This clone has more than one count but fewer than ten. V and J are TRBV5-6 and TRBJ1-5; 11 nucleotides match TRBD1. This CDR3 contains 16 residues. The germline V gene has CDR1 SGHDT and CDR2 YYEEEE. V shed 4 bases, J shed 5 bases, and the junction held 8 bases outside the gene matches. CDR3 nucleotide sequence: TGTGCCAGCAGCCGGCGGGACAGGGGGAATTATCAGCCCCAGCATTTT. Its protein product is CASSRRDRGNYQPQHF.

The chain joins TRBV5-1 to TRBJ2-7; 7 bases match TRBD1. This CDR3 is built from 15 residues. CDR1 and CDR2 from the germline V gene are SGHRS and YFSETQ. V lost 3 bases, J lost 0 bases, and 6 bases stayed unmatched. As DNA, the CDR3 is TGCGCCAGCAGCTACGGACAGGCAAGCTCCTACGAGCAGTACTTC. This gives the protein CASSYGQASSYEQYF.

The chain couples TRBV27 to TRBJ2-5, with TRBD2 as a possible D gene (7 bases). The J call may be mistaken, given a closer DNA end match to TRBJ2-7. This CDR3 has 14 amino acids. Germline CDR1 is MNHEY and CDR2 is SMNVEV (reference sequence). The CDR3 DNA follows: TGTGCCAGCAGTTTGGAGGGGGGGAACTACGAGCAGTACTTC. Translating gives CASSLEGGNYEQYF.

CDR3 residues: CAWSVGGSDTQYF. The CDR3 DNA reads TGTGCCTGGAGTGTTGGGGGCTCAGATACGCAGTATTTT. V and J are TRBV30 and TRBJ2-3, with D tentatively TRBD1 (6 bases). This CDR3 has 13 amino acids. The V end lost 0 bases, the J end lost 4 bases, and 8 bases lay between the germline ends. CDR1 and CDR2 from the germline V gene are GTSNPN and SVGIG (reference sequence).

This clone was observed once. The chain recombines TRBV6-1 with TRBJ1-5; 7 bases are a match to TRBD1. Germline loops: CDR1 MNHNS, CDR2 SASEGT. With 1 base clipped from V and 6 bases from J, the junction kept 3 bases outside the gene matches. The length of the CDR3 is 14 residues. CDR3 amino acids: CASSEVAGGQPQHF. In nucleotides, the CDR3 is TGTGCCAGCAGTGAAGTGGCAGGGGGTCAGCCCCAGCATTTT.

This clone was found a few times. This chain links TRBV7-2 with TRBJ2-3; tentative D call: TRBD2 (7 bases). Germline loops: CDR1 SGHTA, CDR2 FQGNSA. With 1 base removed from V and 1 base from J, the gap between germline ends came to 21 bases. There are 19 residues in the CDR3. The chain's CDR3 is CASSLVDNGRGGRTDTQYF. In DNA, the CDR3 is TGTGCCAGCAGCTTAGTAGACAACGGAAGGGGGGGCCGCACAGATACGCAGTATTTT.

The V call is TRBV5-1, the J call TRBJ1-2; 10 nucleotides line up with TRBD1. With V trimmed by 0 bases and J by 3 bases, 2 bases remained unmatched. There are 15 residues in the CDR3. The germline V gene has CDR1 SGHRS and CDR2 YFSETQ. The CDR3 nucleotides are TGCGCCAGCAGCTTGGGGGGGACAGGGGACTATGGCTACACCTTC. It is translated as CASSLGGTGDYGYTF.

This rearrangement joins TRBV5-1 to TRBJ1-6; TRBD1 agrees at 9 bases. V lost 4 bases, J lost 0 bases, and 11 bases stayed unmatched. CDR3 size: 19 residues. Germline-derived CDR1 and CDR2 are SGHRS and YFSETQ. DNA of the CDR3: TGCGCCAGCAGCCCTACGACAGGGGGAAGTAGCTCCTATAATTCACCCCTCCACTTT. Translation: CASSPTTGGSSSYNSPLHF.

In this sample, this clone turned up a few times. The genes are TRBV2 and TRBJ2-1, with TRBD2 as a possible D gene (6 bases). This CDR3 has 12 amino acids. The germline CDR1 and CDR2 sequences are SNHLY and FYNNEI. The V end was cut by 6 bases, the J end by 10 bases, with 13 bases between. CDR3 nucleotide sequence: TGTGCCAGCAGGAGAGGACTACAAGAGCAGTTCTTC. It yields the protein CASRRGLQEQFF.

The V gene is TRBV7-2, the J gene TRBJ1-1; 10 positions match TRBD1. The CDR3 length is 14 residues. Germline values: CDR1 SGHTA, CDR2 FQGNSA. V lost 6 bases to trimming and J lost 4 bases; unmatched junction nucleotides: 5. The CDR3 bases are TGTGCCAGCAGACCGACAGGGGGCGGCACTGAAGCTTTCTTT. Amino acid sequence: CASRPTGGGTEAFF.

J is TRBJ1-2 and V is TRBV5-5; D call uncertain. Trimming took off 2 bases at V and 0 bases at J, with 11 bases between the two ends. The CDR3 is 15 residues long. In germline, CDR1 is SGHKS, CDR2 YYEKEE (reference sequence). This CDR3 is CASSFLRTPNYGYTF. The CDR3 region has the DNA TGTGCCAGCAGCTTTCTTCGGACTCCTAACTATGGCTACACCTTC.

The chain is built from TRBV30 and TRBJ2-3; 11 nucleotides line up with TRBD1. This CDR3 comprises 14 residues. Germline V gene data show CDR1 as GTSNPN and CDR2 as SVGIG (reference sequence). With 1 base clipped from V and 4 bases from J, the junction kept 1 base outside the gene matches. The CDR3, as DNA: TGTGCCTGGAGTGGGGGACAGGGGGCAGATACGCAGTATTTT. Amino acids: CAWSGGQGADTQYF.

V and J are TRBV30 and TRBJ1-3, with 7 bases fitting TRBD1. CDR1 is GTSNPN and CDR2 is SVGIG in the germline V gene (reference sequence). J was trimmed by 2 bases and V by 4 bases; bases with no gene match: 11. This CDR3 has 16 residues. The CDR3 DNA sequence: TGTGCCTGGATCCGGGAGGGGGCCCTGGCTGGAAACACCATATATTTT. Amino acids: CAWIREGALAGNTIYF.

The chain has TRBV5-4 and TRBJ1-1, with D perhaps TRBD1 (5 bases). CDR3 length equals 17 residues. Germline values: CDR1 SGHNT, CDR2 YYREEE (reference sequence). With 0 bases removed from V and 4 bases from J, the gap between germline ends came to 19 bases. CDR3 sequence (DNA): TGTGCCAGCAGCTTGGTGATGGCGGGGGGGTATGGCACTGAAGCTTTCTTT. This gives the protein CASSLVMAGGYGTEAFF.

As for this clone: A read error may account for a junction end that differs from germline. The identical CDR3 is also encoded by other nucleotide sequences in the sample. The CDR3 protein is CSVEERGQSTGELFF. The DNA for the CDR3 is TGTAGCGTTGAAGAAAGGGGGCAAAGCACCGGGGAGCTGTTTTTT. The chain carries TRBV29-1 and TRBJ2-2; 7 bases align to TRBD1. Germline CDR1 SQVTM, CDR2 ANQGSEA. This CDR3 spans 15 amino acids.

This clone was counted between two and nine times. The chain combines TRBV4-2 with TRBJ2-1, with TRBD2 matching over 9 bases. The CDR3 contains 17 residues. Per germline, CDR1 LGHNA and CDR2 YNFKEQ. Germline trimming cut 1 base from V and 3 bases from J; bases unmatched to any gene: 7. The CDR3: CASSQGLAGSNYNEQFF. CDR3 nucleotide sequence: TGTGCCAGCAGCCAAGGGCTAGCGGGGAGTAACTACAATGAGCAGTTCTTC.

The CDR3 nucleotides read TGTGCCAGCAGCCAGGAAGACTACTACGAGCAGTACTTC. This gives the protein CASSQEDYYEQYF. V gene TRBV4-2 combines with J gene TRBJ2-7, with D perhaps matching TRBD2 (5 bases). This CDR3 region has 13 residues. Trimming took off 3 bases at V and 3 bases at J, with 9 bases between the two ends. The germline gives CDR1 LGHNA, CDR2 YNFKEQ.

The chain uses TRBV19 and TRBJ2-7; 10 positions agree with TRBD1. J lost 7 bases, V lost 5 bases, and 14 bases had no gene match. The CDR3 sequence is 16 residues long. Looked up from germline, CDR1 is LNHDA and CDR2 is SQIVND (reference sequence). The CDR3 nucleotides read TGTGCCAGTAGTGTTATCGGGGACAGGGGAGTAGGGGAGCAGTACTTC. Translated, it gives CASSVIGDRGVGEQYF. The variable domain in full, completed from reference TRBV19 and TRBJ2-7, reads DGGITQSPKYLFRKEGQNVTLSCEQNLNHDAMYWYRQDPGQGLRLIYYSQIVNDFQKGDIAEGYSVSREKKESFPLTVTSAQKNPTAFYLCASSVIGDRGVGEQYFGPGTRLTVT.

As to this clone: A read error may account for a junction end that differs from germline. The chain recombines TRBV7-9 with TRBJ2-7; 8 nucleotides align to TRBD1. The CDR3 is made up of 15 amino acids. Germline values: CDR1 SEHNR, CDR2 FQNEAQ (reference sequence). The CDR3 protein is CSSSIRDRFAYEQYF. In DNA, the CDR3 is TGTTCCAGCAGCATCCGGGACAGGTTCGCCTACGAGCAGTACTTC.

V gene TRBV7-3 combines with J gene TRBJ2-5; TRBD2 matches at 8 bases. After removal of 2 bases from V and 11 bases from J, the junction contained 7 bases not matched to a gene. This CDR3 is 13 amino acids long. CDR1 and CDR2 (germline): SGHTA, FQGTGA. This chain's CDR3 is CASSLGTGGEQYF. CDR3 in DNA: TGTGCCAGCAGCTTAGGGACGGGAGGGGAGCAGTACTTC.

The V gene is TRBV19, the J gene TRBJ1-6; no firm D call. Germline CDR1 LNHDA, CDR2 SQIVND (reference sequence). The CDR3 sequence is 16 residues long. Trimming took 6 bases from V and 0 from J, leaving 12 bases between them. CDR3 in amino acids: CASREQIRSYNSPLHF. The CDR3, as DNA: TGTGCCAGTAGAGAACAAATCCGCTCCTATAATTCACCCCTCCACTTT.

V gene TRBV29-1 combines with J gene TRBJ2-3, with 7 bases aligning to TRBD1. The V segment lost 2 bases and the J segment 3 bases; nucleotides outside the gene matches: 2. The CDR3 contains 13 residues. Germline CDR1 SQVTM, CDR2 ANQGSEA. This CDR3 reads CSVERDRTDTQYF. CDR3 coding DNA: TGCAGCGTTGAACGGGACAGAACAGATACGCAGTATTTT.

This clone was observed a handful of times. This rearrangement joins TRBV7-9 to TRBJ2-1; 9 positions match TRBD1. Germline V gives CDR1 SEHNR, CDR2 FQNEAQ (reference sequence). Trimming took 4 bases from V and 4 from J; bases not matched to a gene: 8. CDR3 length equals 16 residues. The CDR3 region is CASSSGTGLIYNEQFF. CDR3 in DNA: TGTGCCAGCAGCTCCGGGACAGGGCTTATTTACAATGAGCAGTTCTTC.

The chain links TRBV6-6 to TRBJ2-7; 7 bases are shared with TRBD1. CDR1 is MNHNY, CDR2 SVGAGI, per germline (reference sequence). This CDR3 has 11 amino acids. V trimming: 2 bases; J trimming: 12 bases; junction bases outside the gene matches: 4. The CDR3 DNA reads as TGTGCCAGCAGTTACGACAGGGCTTTGTACTTC. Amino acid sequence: CASSYDRALYF.

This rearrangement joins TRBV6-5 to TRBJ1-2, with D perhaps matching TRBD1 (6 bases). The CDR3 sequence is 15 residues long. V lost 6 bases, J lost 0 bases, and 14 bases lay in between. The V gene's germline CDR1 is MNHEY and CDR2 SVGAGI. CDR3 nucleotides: TGTGCCAGCAGCCTGACAGGCCGAGCTAACTATGGCTACACCTTC. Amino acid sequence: CASSLTGRANYGYTF.